This T cell receptor (beta chain) comes out of a study of shared clonotypes between healthy human individuals. Overall study context: CD4 naive and CD4 memory each took three plates per donor, while CD8 naive took two and CD8 memory one.

This clone was observed a single time. What it recognizes is unknown. The V segment lost 0 bases and the J segment 0 bases; nucleotides outside the gene matches: 2. Germline V gene sequence: CDR1 KGHSH, CDR2 LQKENI. CDR3 length: 16 amino acids. Study-level points and caveats: Some clonotypes were shared by all four sorted-subset donors, while others were not shared. The non-shared ones had lower generation probabilities than the shared ones.

Sequenced by immunoSEQ multiplex PCR; TCRdb stores in-frame clones only, minus some. The data contain more than 550,000 clones, roughly 94% of them singletons. Naive CD8 cells lacked CD45RO, underwent positive selection for CCR7 and left out terminally differentiated effector memory CD45RA+ cells. Adult Caucasians living in Nashville, Tennessee made up all of the donors. Sample: naive CD8+ T cells sorted from blood. The source is a man aged 30 to 45 in good health. J is TRBJ2-1 and V is TRBV18; 7 nucleotides line up with TRBD2. CDR3 bases: TGTGCCAGCTCACCACCTTCTAGCGGCTCCTACAATGAGCAGTTCTTC. It yields the protein CASSPPSSGSYNEQFF.